A single sample gave rise to the 18 T cell receptor beta chains below, sequenced in a study of T-cell reconstitution after alpha-beta-depleted transplantation in children. Preparation of the TCRbeta library involved a method that used unique molecular identifiers. TCRdb ran MiXCR on the PCR reads and lists one entry per CDR3 protein. The data show 440,000 or so distinct CDR3 sequences, about a tenth seen once. Source: PBMCs from the stem cell graft donor, taken from the stem cell graft. These receptors originate from a human donor who donated a stem cell graft to a child with acute myeloid leukemia.

This sequence joins TRBV6-1 and TRBJ2-2; 9 bases line up with TRBD2. The CDR3 loop spans 16 amino acids. The V gene's germline CDR1 is MNHNS and CDR2 SASEGT. Germline trimming cut 7 bases from V and 9 bases from J; bases unmatched to any gene: 15. CDR3 nucleotides: TGTGCCAGCACCTCGGGGTTGGCGGGGGGGCCTTGGGAGCTGTTTTTT. Translation: CASTSGLAGGPWELFF.

In its sample, this clonotype was seen a few times. The chain recombines TRBV11-2 with TRBJ2-2, with D unclear. The CDR3 length is 14 residues. Germline CDR1 is SGHAT and CDR2 is FQNNGV. With 5 bases removed from V and 3 bases from J, the gap between germline ends came to 10 bases. CDR3 protein: CASSVGSYTGELFF. In DNA, the CDR3 is TGTGCCAGCAGCGTAGGCTCATACACCGGGGAGCTGTTTTTT.

This clonotype was detected ten times or more. The chain is built from TRBV15 and TRBJ2-4; 7 nucleotides line up with TRBD1. Germline-derived CDR1 and CDR2 are LNHNV and YYDKDF (reference sequence). V trimming: 4 bases; J trimming: 5 bases; junction bases outside the gene matches: 5. The CDR3 is 14 residues long. CDR3 nucleotides: TGTGCCACCAGCAACGACAGGGATGAAAACATTCAGTACTTC. Its translation: CATSNDRDENIQYF. Variable domain in full (rest from reference TRBV15 and TRBJ2-4): DAMVIQNPRYQVTQFGKPVTLSCSQTLNHNVMYWYQQKSSQAPKLLFHYYDKDFNNEADTPDNFQSRRPNTSFCFLDIRSPGLGDTAMYLCATSNDRDENIQYFGAGTRLSVL.

This clonotype has more than one count but fewer than ten. This chain connects TRBV10-3 to TRBJ2-7; D unclear. Germline CDR1 reads ENHRY; CDR2 reads SYGVKD. The V end lost 2 bases, the J end lost 4 bases, and 12 bases lay between the germline ends. The CDR3 sequence is 14 residues long. The CDR3 region has the DNA TGTGCCATCAGTGAGATTCACGGGTTTTACGAGCAGTACGTC. Residues: CAISEIHGFYEQYV.

This clonotype was seen many times. This chain joins TRBV14 and TRBJ2-5, with D hard to call. The CDR3 is made up of 17 amino acids. From germline, CDR1 is SGHDN and CDR2 FVKESK. V lost 0 bases and J 3 bases, leaving 17 bases between the germline ends. The DNA for the CDR3 is TGTGCCAGCAGCCAAGAATCCGAGATCAGCTATGAAGAGACCCAGTACTTC. As protein: CASSQESEISYEETQYF.

This clonotype has only a few counts. The rearrangement links TRBV5-1 to TRBJ2-2, with 7 bases matching TRBD1. The CDR3 is 14 residues long. V shed 5 bases and J 5 bases; nucleotides not matched to a gene: 6. CDR1 SGHRS and CDR2 YFSETQ come from the germline V gene. The chain's CDR3 is CASRGGPGTGELFF. The CDR3 DNA follows: TGCGCCAGCAGAGGGGGCCCAGGGACCGGGGAGCTGTTTTTT.

V gene TRBV20-1 combines with J gene TRBJ2-1, with unresolved D. V was shortened by 3 bases and J by 0 bases, with 12 bases between the two germline ends. CDR1 DFQATT and CDR2 SNEGSKA come from the germline V gene (reference sequence). The CDR3 loop spans 15 amino acids. CDR3 sequence (DNA): TGCAGTGCTAGTATTAGGCTCCGCTCCTACAATGAGCAGTTCTTC. This gives the protein CSASIRLRSYNEQFF.

V gene TRBV7-6 combines with J gene TRBJ1-5; D not resolved. The V gene's germline CDR1 is SGHVS and CDR2 FNYEAQ. The CDR3 is 15 residues long. V shed 0 bases and J shed 4 bases, with 10 bases lying between them. This chain's CDR3 is CASSLASGMNQPQHF. Here the CDR3 DNA reads TGTGCCAGCAGCTTAGCATCCGGGATGAATCAGCCCCAGCATTTT.

This clonotype was counted between two and nine times. The chain couples TRBV20-1 to TRBJ1-3, with D unresolved. From germline, CDR1 is DFQATT and CDR2 SNEGSKA (reference sequence). The V end lost 3 bases, the J end lost 4 bases, and 10 bases lay between the germline ends. The CDR3 sequence is 13 residues long. This CDR3 is CSASKGRGNTIYF. Written as DNA, the CDR3 is TGCAGTGCTAGTAAGGGCAGGGGAAACACCATATATTTT.

This clonotype was seen a handful of times. The chain links TRBV19 to TRBJ1-5; no definite D call. Germline CDR1 LNHDA, CDR2 SQIVND (reference sequence). V was cut by 7 bases and J by 2 bases, with 9 bases left in between. The CDR3 consists of 13 residues. As DNA, the CDR3 is TGTGCCAGTACAAGTTTCGGCAATCAGCCCCAGCATTTT. Translation: CASTSFGNQPQHF.

In this sample, this clonotype turned up a few times. The chain has TRBV2 and TRBJ2-7; 11 nucleotides agree with TRBD2. Germline V gives CDR1 SNHLY, CDR2 FYNNEI. The CDR3 is 15 residues long. V gave up 6 bases and J gave up 3 bases; unmatched junction bases: 7. The CDR3 here is CASRHGTSGVYEQYF. DNA for the CDR3: TGTGCCAGCAGACACGGGACTAGCGGAGTCTACGAGCAGTACTTC.

This clonotype was seen only a few times. In DNA, the CDR3 is TGTGCCAGCAGCATTGTAAGAATACAAGAGACCCAGTACTTC. Its protein is CASSIVRIQETQYF. The rearrangement uses TRBV5-6 and TRBJ2-5; D call uncertain. This CDR3 spans 14 amino acids. CDR1 and CDR2 from the germline V gene are SGHDT and YYEEEE. V shed 4 bases and J shed 2 bases, with 12 bases lying between them.

This clonotype was seen only a few times. The chain couples TRBV20-1 to TRBJ2-3; 10 nucleotides align to TRBD2. The CDR3 loop spans 20 amino acids. Losses at the gene ends were 6 bases for V and 2 bases for J; bases not matched to a gene: 23. CDR1 and CDR2 (germline): DFQATT, SNEGSKA (reference sequence). The CDR3 reads CSANPTSGAGDPTVTDTQYF. The DNA of the CDR3 is TGCAGTGCCAACCCTACTAGCGGGGCCGGGGACCCAACCGTCACAGATACGCAGTATTTT.

This clonotype was found many times. This sequence joins TRBV5-5 and TRBJ2-2, with D uncertain. Germline CDR1 is SGHKS and CDR2 is YYEKEE (reference sequence). V was cut by 4 bases and J by 5 bases, with 9 bases left in between. There are 13 residues in the CDR3. CDR3 protein: CASSNLGTGELFF. CDR3 sequence (DNA): TGTGCCAGCAGCAACCTGGGTACCGGGGAGCTGTTTTTT.

Only a few counts were recorded for this clonotype. The chain uses TRBV7-2 and TRBJ1-1; possibly TRBD1 for D (6 bases). Germline-derived CDR1 and CDR2 are SGHTA and FQGNSA. This CDR3 contains 15 residues. The V end lost 3 bases, the J end lost 5 bases, and 16 bases lay between the germline ends. This chain's CDR3 is CASSLRGGRGTEAFF. In nucleotides, the CDR3 is TGTGCCAGCAGCTTGAGGGGGGGGCGAGGGACTGAAGCTTTCTTT.

The CDR3 loop reads CASRGTGGRTSGSRSYNEQFF. The CDR3 region has the DNA TGTGCCAGCAGGGGGACAGGGGGCAGGACTAGCGGGAGTCGGTCCTACAATGAGCAGTTCTTC. This chain uses TRBV6-2 or TRBV6-3 with TRBJ2-1; maybe TRBD2 (13 bases). Per germline, CDR1 MNHEY and CDR2 SVGEGT. V was shortened by 6 bases and J by 1 base, with 31 bases between the two germline ends. There are 21 residues in the CDR3.

The rearrangement uses TRBV4-1 and TRBJ2-7, with D possibly matching TRBD2 (5 bases). Germline V gene data show CDR1 as MGHRA and CDR2 as YSYEKL. This CDR3 spans 16 amino acids. Trimming pared 0 bases from V and 0 bases from J, leaving 12 bases between. The CDR3 DNA reads TGCGCCAGCAGCCAAGAGGAGGCAGGAGGCTCCTACGAGCAGTACGTC. Translation gives CASSQEEAGGSYEQYV.

This clonotype showed up many times. The chain employs TRBV29-1 and TRBJ2-5; 7 bases match TRBD2. Germline V gene data show CDR1 as SQVTM and CDR2 as ANQGSEA. The V gene end was trimmed by 6 bases and the J gene end by 5 bases; junction bases not matched to a gene: 9. The CDR3 covers 13 residues. The CDR3 here is CSVERGGSETQYF. The CDR3 DNA reads as TGCAGCGTCGAAAGGGGCGGGAGTGAGACCCAGTACTTC.